This T cell receptor beta chain was sequenced during a study of cytomegalovirus exposure and HLA in healthy donors. The germline V gene encodes CDR1 LNHDA and CDR2 SQIVND (reference sequence). This CDR3 contains 18 residues. Deletions cut 4 bases from V and 0 bases from J, with 19 bases between. Study conclusions and caveats: A classifier reportedly called cytomegalovirus status with high sensitivity and specificity. In an earlier analysis, most TCR beta V segments were productive about 87% or about 30% of the time. An observed cluster of highly shared sequence variants was recorded as a likely sequencing artifact. In the analysis, some V segments, TRBV6-2 and TRBV6-3 included, were excluded as indistinguishable.

This clone was counted a few times. Antigen specificity is unknown. The PCR employed 60 Vbeta primers together with 13 Jbeta primers. Here immunoSEQ multiplex PCR was the method, and the copy in TCRdb shows in-frame clones only, minus some. The profile covers around 110,000 clones, with roughly 83% appearing a single time and approximately 4.3% taken by the ten largest. The sequence was collected from a man aged 25 to 40 in good health and CMV-seropositive. The sequenced sample consisted of PBMCs. The genes are TRBV19 and TRBJ2-1; weak D call: TRBD1 (5 bases). CDR3 region: CASSKGEMGFSSYNEQFF. CDR3 sequence (DNA): TGTGCCAGTAGTAAAGGGGAAATGGGGTTTAGCTCCTACAATGAGCAGTTCTTC.